This T cell receptor beta chain was profiled in a study of T-cell memory formation after mild COVID-19. Study summary: There were largely donor-specific TCR clusters.

Germline CDR1 SGHVS, CDR2 FQNEAQ. The length of the CDR3 is 12 residues. V was clipped by 1 base and J by 9 bases, with 7 bases between them. General study findings and limits: Researchers report contracting CD4+ clones mostly in CM and EM, with CD8+ clones in EMRA.

Using constant-segment primers, 5'RACE produced TCR alpha and TCR beta cDNA libraries carrying sample barcodes and UMIs. In TCRdb, the 5' RACE reads were re-called with MiXCR into one record per CDR3 protein. The table shows over 450,000 distinct CDR3 sequences, with roughly 20% occurring only once. The sample holds one count of this clonotype. Its antigen is unidentified. The source of this sequence is an adult woman who had mild COVID-19 (a few samples of this study predate the infection). Cell type and time point are not known. The rearrangement links TRBV7-8 to TRBJ2-1; no definite D call. The specimen was PBMCs or a T cell subset sorted from them (not recorded which). CDR3 nucleotides: TGTGCCAGCAGCTTAGTTGGAGTTGAGCAGTTCTTC. It is translated as CASSLVGVEQFF.